The 9 T cell receptor beta chains reported below all come from one sample, sequenced in a study of CD8+ T cells in alopecia areata. Following RNA extraction, reverse transcription yielded cDNA that acted as the sequencing template. Clones were sequenced by immunoSEQ multiplex PCR, and TCRdb holds only the in-frame ones, with some missing. Of roughly 140,000 clones detected, under 60% appear once; the ten largest clones hold around 19%. Sequencing was performed on CD8+ T cells sorted from blood, taken at week 0. These receptors were obtained from a human donor with alopecia areata.

The rearrangement joins TRBV20-1 to TRBJ1-1; weak D call: TRBD1 (5 bases). Germline V CDR1 and CDR2: DFQATT, SNEGSKA (reference sequence). The CDR3 is made up of 10 amino acids. The germline V and J ends were trimmed by 7 bases and 8 bases, with 11 bases remaining between them. In nucleotides, the CDR3 is TGCAGTGTTAAACGGGGGGAAGCTTTCTTT. Encoded protein: CSVKRGEAFF.

This clone came up a few times. The V gene is TRBV12-5, the J gene TRBJ2-2; D call uncertain. CDR3 length: 12 amino acids. Germline-derived CDR1 and CDR2 are LGHNT and FRNRAP. Trimming shortened V by 6 bases and J by 9 bases, and 11 bases separated the two germline ends. The chain's CDR3 is CASGPYPRELFF. For the CDR3, the DNA is TGTGCTAGTGGACCTTACCCACGGGAGCTGTTTTTT.

This clone was picked up a small number of times. The rearrangement joins TRBV29-1 to TRBJ1-5, with 9 bases fitting TRBD1. The CDR3 has 15 residues. V dropped 1 base and J dropped 7; count of bases not matched to a gene: 8. Germline values: CDR1 SQVTM, CDR2 ANQGSEA. CDR3 sequence: CSVEVEGQGGQPQHF. CDR3 in DNA: TGCAGCGTTGAAGTTGAGGGACAGGGAGGACAGCCCCAGCATTTT.

The rearrangement uses TRBV4-1 and TRBJ2-7; 7 bases match TRBD1. J gave up 2 bases and V 1 base, and 5 bases lay outside the gene matches. CDR1 and CDR2 from the germline V gene are MGHRA and YSYEKL. The CDR3 is made up of 15 amino acids. The CDR3 here is CASSQVGTEAYEQYF. In nucleotides, the CDR3 is TGCGCCAGCAGCCAAGTCGGGACAGAAGCCTACGAGCAGTACTTC.

The chain uses TRBV25-1 and TRBJ2-7, with D tentatively TRBD1 (6 bases). Germline CDR1 MGHDK, CDR2 SYGVNS. The CDR3 covers 15 residues. Trimming shortened V by 6 bases and J by 0 bases, and 15 bases separated the two germline ends. CDR3 DNA: TGTGCCAGCAGCCCAACCAGGGGCAACTCCTACGAGCAGTACTTC. Translation: CASSPTRGNSYEQYF.

CDR3 protein: CSVEGTVGSEETQYF. CDR3 DNA: TGCAGCGTTGAAGGGACAGTGGGCTCTGAGGAGACCCAGTACTTC. The V gene is TRBV29-1, the J gene TRBJ2-5; a possible D gene is TRBD1 (6 bases). This CDR3 contains 15 residues. V was pared by 1 base and J by 5 bases, with 17 bases between. Per germline, CDR1 SQVTM and CDR2 ANQGSEA.

The rearrangement joins TRBV7-6 to TRBJ2-3; no reliable D call. V lost 5 bases, J lost 4 bases, and 13 bases lay in between. Germline V lookup: CDR1 SGHVS, CDR2 FNYEAQ. This CDR3 is 14 amino acids long. This CDR3 reads CASSPRDRADTQYF. CDR3 nucleotide sequence: TGTGCCAGCAGCCCAAGGGATCGCGCAGATACGCAGTATTTT.

J is TRBJ2-3 and V is TRBV7-9; D call uncertain. CDR1 is SEHNR, CDR2 FQNEAQ, per germline (reference sequence). The length of the CDR3 is 14 residues. The V and J ends lost 4 bases and 4 bases respectively, with 12 bases between them. CDR3 in DNA: TGTGCCAGCAGCTCAGCCCCCAACCCAGATACGCAGTATTTT. It specifies CASSSAPNPDTQYF.

The chain employs TRBV11-2 and TRBJ2-1, with D unresolved. Per germline, CDR1 SGHAT and CDR2 FQNNGV. The CDR3 extends over 14 amino acids. V lost 2 bases to trimming and J lost 5 bases, with 10 bases between them. This CDR3 reads CASSLLDGNNEQFF. For the CDR3, the DNA is TGTGCCAGCAGCTTACTGGACGGAAACAATGAGCAGTTCTTC.